This T cell receptor beta chain came from a study of response to subunit inactivated influenza vaccine. From the RT-PCR reads, TCRdb called clonotypes with MiXCR, one entry per CDR3 protein. The repertoire holds fewer than 700,000 distinct CDR3 sequences, 10% to 15% seen once, with around 12% in the top ten. Study findings and constraints: Authors suggested each seasonal flu vaccination may recruit only limited numbers of new T cells.

This clonotype turned up a few times. Its antigen is undetermined. The clonotype originates from a man aged 50-59 years who received an inactivated influenza vaccine. Specimen: PBMCs from blood, collected 35 to 45 days after vaccination.

CDR3 nucleotides: TGTGCCACCAGTGACTCACAAAGGGACGAGCAGTACTTC. It encodes CATSDSQRDEQYF. The J gene is TRBJ2-7, the V gene TRBV24-1; no clear D gene. This CDR3 spans 13 amino acids. V was shortened by 4 bases and J by 5 bases, with 11 bases between the two germline ends. CDR1 is KGHDR and CDR2 is SFDVKD in the germline V gene.